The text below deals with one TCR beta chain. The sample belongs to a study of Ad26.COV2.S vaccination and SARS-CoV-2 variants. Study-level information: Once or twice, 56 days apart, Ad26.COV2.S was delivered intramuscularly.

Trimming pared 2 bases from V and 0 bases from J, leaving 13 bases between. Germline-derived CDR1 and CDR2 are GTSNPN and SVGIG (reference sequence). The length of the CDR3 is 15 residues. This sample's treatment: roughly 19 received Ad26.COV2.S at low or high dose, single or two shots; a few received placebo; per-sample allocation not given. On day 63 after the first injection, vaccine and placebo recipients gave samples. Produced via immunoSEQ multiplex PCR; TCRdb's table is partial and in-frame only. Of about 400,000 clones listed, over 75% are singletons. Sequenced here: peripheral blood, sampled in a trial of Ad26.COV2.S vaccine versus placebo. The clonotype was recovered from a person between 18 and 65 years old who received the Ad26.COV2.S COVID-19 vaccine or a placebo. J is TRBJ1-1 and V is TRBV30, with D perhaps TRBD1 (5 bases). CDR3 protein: CAWSSVGTVNTEAFF. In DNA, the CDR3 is TGTGCCTGGAGTTCGGTCGGGACGGTGAACACTGAAGCTTTCTTT.